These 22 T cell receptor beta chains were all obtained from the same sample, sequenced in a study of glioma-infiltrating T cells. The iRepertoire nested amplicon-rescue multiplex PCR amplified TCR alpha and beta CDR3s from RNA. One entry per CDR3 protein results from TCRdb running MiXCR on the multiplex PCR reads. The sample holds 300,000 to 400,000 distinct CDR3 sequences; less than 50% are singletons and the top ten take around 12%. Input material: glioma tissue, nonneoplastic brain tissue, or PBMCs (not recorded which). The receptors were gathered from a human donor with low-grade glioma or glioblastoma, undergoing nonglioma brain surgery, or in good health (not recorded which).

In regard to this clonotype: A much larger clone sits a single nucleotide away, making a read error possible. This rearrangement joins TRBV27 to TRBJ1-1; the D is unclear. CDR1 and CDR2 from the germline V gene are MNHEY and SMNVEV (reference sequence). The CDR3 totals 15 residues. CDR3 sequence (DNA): TGTGCCAGCAGTTTACAGGCAGCCTCTAACACTAAAGCTTTCTTT. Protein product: CASSLQAASNTKAFF.

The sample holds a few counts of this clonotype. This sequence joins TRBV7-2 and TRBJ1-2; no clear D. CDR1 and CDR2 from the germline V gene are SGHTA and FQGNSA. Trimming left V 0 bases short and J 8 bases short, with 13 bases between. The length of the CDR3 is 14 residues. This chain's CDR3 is CASSLAVEGFGYTF. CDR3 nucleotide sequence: TGTGCCAGCAGCTTAGCGGTCGAAGGGTTCGGCTACACCTTC.

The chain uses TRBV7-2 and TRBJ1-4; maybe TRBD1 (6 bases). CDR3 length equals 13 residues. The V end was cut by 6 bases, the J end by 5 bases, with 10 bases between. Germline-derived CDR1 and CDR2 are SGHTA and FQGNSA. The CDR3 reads CASRSGQNEKLFF. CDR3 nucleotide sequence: TGTGCCAGCAGATCCGGACAGAATGAAAAACTGTTTTTT. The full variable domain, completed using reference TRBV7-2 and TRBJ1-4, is GAGVSQSPSNKVTEKGKDVELRCDPISGHTALYWYRQSLGQGLEFLIYFQGNSAPDKSGLPSDRFSAERTGGSVSTLTIQRTQQEDSAVYLCASRSGQNEKLFFGSGTQLSVL.

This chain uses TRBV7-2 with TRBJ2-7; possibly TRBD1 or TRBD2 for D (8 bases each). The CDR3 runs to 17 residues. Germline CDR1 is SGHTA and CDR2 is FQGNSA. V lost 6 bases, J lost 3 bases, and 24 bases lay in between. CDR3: CASSYPTGGTGLYEQYF. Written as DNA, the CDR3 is TGTGCCAGCAGTTATCCTACGGGAGGGACAGGCCTCTACGAGCAGTACTTC.

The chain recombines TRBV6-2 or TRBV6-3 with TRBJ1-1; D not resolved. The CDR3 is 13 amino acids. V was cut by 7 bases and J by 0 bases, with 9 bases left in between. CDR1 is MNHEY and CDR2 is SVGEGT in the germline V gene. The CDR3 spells CASTPQMNTEAFF. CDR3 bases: TGTGCCAGCACCCCACAGATGAACACTGAAGCTTTCTTT.

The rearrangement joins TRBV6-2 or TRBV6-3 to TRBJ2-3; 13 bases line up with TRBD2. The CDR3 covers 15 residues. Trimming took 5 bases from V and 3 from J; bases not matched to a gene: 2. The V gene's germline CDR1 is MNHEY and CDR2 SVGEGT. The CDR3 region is CASSTSGRETDTQYF. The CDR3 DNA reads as TGTGCCAGCAGTACTAGCGGGAGGGAGACAGATACGCAGTATTTT.

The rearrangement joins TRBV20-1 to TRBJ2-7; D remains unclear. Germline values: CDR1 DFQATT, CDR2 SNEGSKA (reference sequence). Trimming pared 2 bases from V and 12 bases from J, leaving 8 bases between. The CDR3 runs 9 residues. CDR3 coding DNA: TGCAGTGCTAGATCCATGGGGTACTTC. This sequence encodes CSARSMGYF.

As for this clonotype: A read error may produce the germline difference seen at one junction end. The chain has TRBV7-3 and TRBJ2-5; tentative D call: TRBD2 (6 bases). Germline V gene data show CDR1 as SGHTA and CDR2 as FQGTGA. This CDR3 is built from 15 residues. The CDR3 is CASSLNAGFTETQYF. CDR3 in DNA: TGTGCCAGCAGCTTAAATGCGGGGTTTACGGAGACCCAGTACTTT.

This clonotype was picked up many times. The CDR3 nucleotides are TGCAGCGTTGGCTCCTACGAGCAGTACTTC. Amino acids: CSVGSYEQYF. This rearrangement joins TRBV29-1 to TRBJ2-7; D call uncertain. Germline V gene lookup returns CDR1 SQVTM and CDR2 ANQGSEA. The CDR3 spans 10 residues. The V end lost 4 bases, the J end lost 0 bases, and 1 base lay between the germline ends.

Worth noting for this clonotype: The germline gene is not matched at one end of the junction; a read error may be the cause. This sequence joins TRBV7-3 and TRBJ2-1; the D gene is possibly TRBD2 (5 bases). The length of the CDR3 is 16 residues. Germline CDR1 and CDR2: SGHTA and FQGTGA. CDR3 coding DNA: TGTGCCAGCAGCCTAGGTTGGAGGATACCCTACAATGAGCAGTCCTTC. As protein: CASSLGWRIPYNEQSF.

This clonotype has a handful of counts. CDR3 coding DNA: TGTGCCAGCAGCAGGCGGAGCCAAGAGACCCAGTACTTC. Translated, it gives CASSRRSQETQYF. The chain combines TRBV7-2 with TRBJ2-5; D gene ambiguous. Germline V gene sequence: CDR1 SGHTA, CDR2 FQGNSA. V was cut by 5 bases and J by 1 base, with 8 bases left in between. The CDR3 sequence is 13 residues long.

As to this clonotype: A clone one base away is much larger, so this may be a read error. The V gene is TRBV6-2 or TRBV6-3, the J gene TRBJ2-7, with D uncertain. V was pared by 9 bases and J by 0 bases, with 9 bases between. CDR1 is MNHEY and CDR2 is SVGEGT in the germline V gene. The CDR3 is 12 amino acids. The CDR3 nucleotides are TGTGCCAGAATACGGAGCTCCTACGAGCAGTACTTC. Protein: CARIRSSYEQYF.

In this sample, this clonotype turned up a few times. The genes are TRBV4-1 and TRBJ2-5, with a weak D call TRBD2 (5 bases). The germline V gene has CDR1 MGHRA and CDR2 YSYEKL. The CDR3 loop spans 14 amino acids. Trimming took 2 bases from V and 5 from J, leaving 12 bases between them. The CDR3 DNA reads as TGCGCCAGCAGCCAAATACTAGTTACGGAGACCCAGTACTTC. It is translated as CASSQILVTETQYF.

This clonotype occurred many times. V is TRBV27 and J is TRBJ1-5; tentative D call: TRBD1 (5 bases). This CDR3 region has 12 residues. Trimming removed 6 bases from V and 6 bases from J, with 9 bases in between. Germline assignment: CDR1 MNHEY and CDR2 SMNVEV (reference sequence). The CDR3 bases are TGTGCCAGCAGAGAGGGGAGTCAGCCCCAGCATTTT. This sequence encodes CASREGSQPQHF.

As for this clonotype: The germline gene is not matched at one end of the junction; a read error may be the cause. In nucleotides, the CDR3 is TGTGCCAACAGCTTATCAGGGACAGGGGTGTATGGCTACACCTTC. This sequence encodes CANSLSGTGVYGYTF. The chain employs TRBV11-2 and TRBJ1-2; 10 nucleotides align to TRBD1. The CDR3 covers 15 residues. The germline V gene encodes CDR1 SGHAT and CDR2 FQNNGV.

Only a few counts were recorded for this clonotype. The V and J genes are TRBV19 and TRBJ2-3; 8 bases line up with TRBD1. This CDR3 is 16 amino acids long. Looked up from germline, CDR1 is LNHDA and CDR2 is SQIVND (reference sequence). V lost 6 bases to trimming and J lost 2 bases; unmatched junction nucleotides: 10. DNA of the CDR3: TGTGCCAGTAGCCTTCAGGGGGCGGGTGACACAGATACGCAGTATTTT. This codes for CASSLQGAGDTDTQYF.

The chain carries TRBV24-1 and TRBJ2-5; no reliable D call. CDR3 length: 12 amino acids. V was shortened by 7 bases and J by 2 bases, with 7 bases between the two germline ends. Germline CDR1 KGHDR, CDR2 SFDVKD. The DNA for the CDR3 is TGTGCCACCAGCGTCAATCAAGAGACCCAGTACTTC. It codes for CATSVNQETQYF.

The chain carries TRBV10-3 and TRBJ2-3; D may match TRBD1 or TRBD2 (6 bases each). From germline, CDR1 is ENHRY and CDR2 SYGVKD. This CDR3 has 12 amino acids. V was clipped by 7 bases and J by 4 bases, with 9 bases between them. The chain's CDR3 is CAIKGGSDTQYF. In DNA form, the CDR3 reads TGTGCCATCAAGGGGGGATCAGATACGCAGTATTTT.

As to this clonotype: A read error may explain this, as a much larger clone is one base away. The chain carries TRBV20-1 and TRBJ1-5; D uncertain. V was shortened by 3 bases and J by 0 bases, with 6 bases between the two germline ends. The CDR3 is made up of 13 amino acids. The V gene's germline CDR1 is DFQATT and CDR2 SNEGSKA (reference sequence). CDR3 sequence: CSARRDSNQPQHF. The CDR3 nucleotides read TGCAGTGCTAGGAGAGATAGCAATCAGCCCCAGCATTTT.

CDR3 sequence (DNA): TGCGCCAGCAGCAATGACGGGGGAACCACTGAAGCTTTCTTT. This gives the protein CASSNDGGTTEAFF. The chain combines TRBV5-1 with TRBJ1-1, with a weak D call TRBD1 (5 bases). This CDR3 is 14 amino acids long. Looked up from germline, CDR1 is SGHRS and CDR2 is YFSETQ. V lost 4 bases, J lost 4 bases, and 14 bases lay in between.

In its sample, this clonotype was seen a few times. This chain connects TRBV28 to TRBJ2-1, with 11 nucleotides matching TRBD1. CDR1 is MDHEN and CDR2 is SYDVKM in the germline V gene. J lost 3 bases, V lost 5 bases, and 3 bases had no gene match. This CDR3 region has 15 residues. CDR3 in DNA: TGTGCCAGCAGTGAGGACAGGGGGCTCTACAATGAGCAGTTCTTC. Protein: CASSEDRGLYNEQFF.

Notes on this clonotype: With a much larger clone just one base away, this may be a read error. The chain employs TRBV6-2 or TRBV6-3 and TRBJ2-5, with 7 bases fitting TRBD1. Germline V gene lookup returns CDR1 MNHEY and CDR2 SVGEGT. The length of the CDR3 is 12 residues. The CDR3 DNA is TGTGCCAGCAGTTTCACAGGGGCCGAGCAGTGCTTC. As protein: CASSFTGAEQCF.